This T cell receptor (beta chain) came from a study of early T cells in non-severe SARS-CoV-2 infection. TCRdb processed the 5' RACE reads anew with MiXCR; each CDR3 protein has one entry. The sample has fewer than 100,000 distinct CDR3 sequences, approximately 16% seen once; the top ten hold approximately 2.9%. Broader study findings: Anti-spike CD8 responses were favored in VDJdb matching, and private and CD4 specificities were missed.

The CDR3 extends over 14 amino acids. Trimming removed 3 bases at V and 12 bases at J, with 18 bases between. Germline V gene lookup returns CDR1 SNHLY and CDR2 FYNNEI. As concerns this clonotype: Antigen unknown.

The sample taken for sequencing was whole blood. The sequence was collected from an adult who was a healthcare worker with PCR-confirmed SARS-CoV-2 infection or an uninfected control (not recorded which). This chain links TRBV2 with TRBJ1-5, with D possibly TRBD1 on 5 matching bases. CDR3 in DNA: TGTGCCAGCAGTGACCAGGGATCCCTGTTTCTCCAGCATTTT. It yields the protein CASSDQGSLFLQHF.